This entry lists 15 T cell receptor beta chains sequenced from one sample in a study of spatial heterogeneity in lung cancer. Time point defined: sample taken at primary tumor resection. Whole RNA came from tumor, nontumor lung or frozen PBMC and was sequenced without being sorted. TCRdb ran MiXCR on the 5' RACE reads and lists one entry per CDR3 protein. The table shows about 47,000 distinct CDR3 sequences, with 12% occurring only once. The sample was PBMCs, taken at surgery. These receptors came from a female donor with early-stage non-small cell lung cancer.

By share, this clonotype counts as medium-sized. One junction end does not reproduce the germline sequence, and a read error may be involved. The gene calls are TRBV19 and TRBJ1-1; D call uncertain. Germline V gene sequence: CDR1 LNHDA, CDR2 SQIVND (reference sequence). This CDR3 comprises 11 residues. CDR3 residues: CASRINTEAFF. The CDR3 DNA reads TGTGCCAGTCGTATAAACACTGAAGCTTTCTTT.

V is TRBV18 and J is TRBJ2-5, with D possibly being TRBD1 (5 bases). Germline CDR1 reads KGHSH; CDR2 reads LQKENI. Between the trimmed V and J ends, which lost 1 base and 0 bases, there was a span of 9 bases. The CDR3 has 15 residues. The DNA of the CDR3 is TGTGCCAGCTCACCACGGGGCTTGTACCAAGAGACCCAGTACTTC. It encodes CASSPRGLYQETQYF.

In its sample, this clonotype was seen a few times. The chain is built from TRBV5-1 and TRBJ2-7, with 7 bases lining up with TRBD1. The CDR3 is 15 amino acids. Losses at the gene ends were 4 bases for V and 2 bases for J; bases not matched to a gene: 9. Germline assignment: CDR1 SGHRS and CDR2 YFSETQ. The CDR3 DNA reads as TGCGCCAGCAGCCCGGGTGGACAGGTAGCCTACGAGCAGTACTTC. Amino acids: CASSPGGQVAYEQYF. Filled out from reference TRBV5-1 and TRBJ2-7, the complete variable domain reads KAGVTQTPRYLIKTRGQQVTLSCSPISGHRSVSWYQQTPGQGLQFLFEYFSETQRNKGNFPGRFSGRQFSNSRSEMNVSTLELGDSALYLCASSPGGQVAYEQYFGPGTRLTVT.

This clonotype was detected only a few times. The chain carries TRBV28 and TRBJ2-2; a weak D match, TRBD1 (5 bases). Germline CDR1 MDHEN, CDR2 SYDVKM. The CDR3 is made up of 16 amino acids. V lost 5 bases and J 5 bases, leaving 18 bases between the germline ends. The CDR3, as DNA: TGTGCCAGCAGTCCACCTGGGGCAGGGCGGACCGGGGAGCTGTTTTTT. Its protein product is CASSPPGAGRTGELFF. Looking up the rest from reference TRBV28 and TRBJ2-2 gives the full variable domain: DVKVTQSSRYLVKRTGEKVFLECVQDMDHENMFWYRQDPGLGLRLIYFSYDVKMKEKGDIPEGYSVSREKKERFSLILESASTNQTSMYLCASSPPGAGRTGELFFGEGSRLTVL.

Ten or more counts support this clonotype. CDR3 coding DNA: TGTGCCAGCAGCAATCACGGACAGATCTACGAGCAGTACTTC. This sequence encodes CASSNHGQIYEQYF. The chain has TRBV7-3 and TRBJ2-7; D perhaps matches TRBD1 (6 bases). Looked up from germline, CDR1 is SGHTA and CDR2 is FQGTGA. V lost 5 bases and J lost 3, with 14 bases in between. The CDR3 runs 14 residues. Full variable domain (outside the CDR3, taken from reference TRBV7-3 and TRBJ2-7): GAGVSQTPSNKVTEKGKYVELRCDPISGHTALYWYRQSLGQGPEFLIYFQGTGAADDSGLPNDRFFAVRPEGSVSTLKIQRTERGDSAVYLCASSNHGQIYEQYFGPGTRLTVT.

The CDR3 nucleotides are TGTGCCAGCAGCCAAACAACAGGGTTGGACACCGGGGAGCTGTTTTTT. It yields the protein CASSQTTGLDTGELFF. This chain joins TRBV14 and TRBJ2-2; weak D call: TRBD1 (6 bases). Trimming cost V 2 bases and J 3 bases, with 13 bases left between them. The CDR3 runs 16 residues. Germline loops: CDR1 SGHDN, CDR2 FVKESK.

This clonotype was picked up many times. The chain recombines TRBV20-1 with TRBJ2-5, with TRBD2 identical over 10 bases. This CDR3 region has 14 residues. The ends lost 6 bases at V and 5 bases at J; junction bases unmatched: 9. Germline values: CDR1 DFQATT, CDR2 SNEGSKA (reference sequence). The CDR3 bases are TGCAGTGCGACCAGCGGGGGGGCCTGGGAGACCCAGTACTTC. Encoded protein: CSATSGGAWETQYF.

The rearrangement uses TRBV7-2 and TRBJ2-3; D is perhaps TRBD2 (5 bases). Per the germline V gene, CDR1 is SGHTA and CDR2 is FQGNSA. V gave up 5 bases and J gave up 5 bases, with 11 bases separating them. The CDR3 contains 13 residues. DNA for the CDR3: TGTGCCAGCAGCGGACGGACTGTAGATACGCAGTATTTT. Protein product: CASSGRTVDTQYF.

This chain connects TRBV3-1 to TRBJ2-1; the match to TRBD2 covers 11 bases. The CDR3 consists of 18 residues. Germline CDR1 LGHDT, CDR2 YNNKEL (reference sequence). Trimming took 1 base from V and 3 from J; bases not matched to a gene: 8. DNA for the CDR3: TGTGCCAGCAGCCAAGGGAATTCCGGGACTAGCGGCTACAATGAGCAGTTCTTC. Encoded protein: CASSQGNSGTSGYNEQFF.

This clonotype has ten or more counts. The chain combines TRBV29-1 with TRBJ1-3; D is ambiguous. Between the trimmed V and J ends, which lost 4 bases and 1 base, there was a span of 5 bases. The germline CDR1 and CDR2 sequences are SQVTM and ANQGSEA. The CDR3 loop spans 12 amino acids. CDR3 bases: TGCAGCGTTGCGGAGTCTGGAAACACCATATATTTT. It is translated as CSVAESGNTIYF.

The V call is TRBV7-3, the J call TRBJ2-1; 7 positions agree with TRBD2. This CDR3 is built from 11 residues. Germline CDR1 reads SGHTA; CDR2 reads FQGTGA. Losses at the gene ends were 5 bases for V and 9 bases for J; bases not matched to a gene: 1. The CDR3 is CASSGGGEQFF. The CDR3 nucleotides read TGTGCCAGCAGCGGGGGGGGTGAGCAGTTCTTC.

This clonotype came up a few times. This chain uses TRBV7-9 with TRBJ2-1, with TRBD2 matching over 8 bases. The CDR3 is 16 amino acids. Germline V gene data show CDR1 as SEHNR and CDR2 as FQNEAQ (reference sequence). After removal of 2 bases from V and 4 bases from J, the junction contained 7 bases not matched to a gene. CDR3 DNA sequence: TGTGCCAGCAGCTTAAGAAGCGGGGGTTTATACAATGAGCAGTTCTTC. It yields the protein CASSLRSGGLYNEQFF.

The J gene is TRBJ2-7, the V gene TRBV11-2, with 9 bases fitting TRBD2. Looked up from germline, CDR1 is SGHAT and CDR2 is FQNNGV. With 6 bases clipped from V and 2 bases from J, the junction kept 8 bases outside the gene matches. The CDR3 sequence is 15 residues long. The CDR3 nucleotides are TGTGCCAGCAGGGACCCTAGCGGGAAAGCCTACGAGCAGTACTTC. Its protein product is CASRDPSGKAYEQYF.

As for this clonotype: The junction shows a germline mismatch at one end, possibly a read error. The CDR3 region is CASSWPGRTNTGELLF. Written as DNA, the CDR3 is TGTGCCAGCAGTTGGCCGGGGCGCACGAACACCGGGGAGCTGCTTTTT. J is TRBJ2-2 and V is TRBV5-4; D could derive from TRBD1 or TRBD2 (5 bases each). The CDR3 runs 16 residues. Germline V gene sequence: CDR1 SGHNT, CDR2 YYREEE (reference sequence).

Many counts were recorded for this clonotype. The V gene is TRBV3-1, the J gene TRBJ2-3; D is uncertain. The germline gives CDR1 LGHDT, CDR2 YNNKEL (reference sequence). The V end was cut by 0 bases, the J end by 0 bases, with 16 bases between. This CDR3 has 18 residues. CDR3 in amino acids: CASSQDRYTIASTDTQYF. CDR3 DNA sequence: TGTGCCAGCAGCCAAGATCGATACACTATAGCTAGCACAGATACGCAGTATTTT.